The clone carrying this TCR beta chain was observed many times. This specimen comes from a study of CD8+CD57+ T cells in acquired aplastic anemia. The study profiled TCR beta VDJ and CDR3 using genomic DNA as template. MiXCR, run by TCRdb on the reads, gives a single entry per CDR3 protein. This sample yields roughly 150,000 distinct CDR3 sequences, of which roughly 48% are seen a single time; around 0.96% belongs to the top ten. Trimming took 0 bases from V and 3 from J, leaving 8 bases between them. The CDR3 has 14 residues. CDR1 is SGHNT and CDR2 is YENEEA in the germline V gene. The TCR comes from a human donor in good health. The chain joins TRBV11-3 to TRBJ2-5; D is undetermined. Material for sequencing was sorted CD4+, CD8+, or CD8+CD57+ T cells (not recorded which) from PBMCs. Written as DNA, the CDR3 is TGTGCCAGCAGCTTAGACGGATCGAAAGAGACCCAGTACTTC. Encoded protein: CASSLDGSKETQYF.